The 3 T cell receptor beta chains given below trace back to one sample, sequenced in a study of blood T cell repertoires in COVID-19. Only in-frame clones appear in the TCRdb table, and some are missing; sequencing was by immunoSEQ multiplex PCR. This table holds hundreds of thousands of clones, over 80% found once. Input material: peripheral blood. These receptors were taken from a woman aged 45-60 years with COVID-19, enrolled during active disease.

The rearrangement uses TRBV24-1 and TRBJ2-1; D unresolved. The germline V gene encodes CDR1 KGHDR and CDR2 SFDVKD. The CDR3 totals 11 residues. V lost 8 bases to trimming and J lost 9 bases, with 10 bases between them. CDR3 sequence (DNA): TGTGCCACCACAAGTAGTGGTGAGCAGTTCTTC. Its protein is CATTSSGEQFF.

The V call is TRBV7-2, the J call TRBJ2-5, with no clear D. This CDR3 contains 14 residues. V lost 7 bases to trimming and J lost 5 bases, with 17 bases between them. Germline V gene sequence: CDR1 SGHTA, CDR2 FQGNSA. CDR3 sequence reads: CASTPHKRPETQYF. CDR3 nucleotides: TGTGCCAGCACCCCCCATAAGCGTCCGGAGACCCAGTACTTC.

The rearrangement links TRBV5-1 to TRBJ1-5; perhaps TRBD1 as D (5 bases). CDR1 is SGHRS and CDR2 is YFSETQ in the germline V gene. This CDR3 region has 14 residues. V gave up 0 bases and J gave up 7 bases, with 11 bases separating them. The chain's CDR3 is CASSLGGGDQPQHF. CDR3 DNA: TGCGCCAGCAGCTTGGGAGGAGGGGACCAGCCCCAGCATTTT.